What follows are 17 T cell receptor beta chains derived from one specimen sequenced in a study of pediatric ulcerative colitis. The data were produced by immunoSEQ multiplex PCR, yet TCRdb's version contains in-frame clones alone and is incomplete. The data hold roughly 54,000 clones, with 87% observed a single time. Specimen: blood. These receptor sequences come from a boy aged 5 to 17 who was a control in a study of pediatric ulcerative colitis.

V usage is TRBV9 and J usage is TRBJ2-2; TRBD1 matches at 8 bases. The CDR3 covers 16 residues. V was clipped by 0 bases and J by 2 bases; unmatched bases: 3. Germline V CDR1 and CDR2: SGDLS, YYNGEE. CDR3 in DNA: TGTGCCAGCAGCGTAGGAGGGACAGGTAACACCGGGGAGCTGTTTTTT. Translating it yields CASSVGGTGNTGELFF.

DNA of the CDR3: TGTGCCATTGCAGTGACTAGCACAGATACGCAGTATTTT. This translates into CAIAVTSTDTQYF. V usage is TRBV19 and J usage is TRBJ2-3; no clear D. From germline, CDR1 is LNHDA and CDR2 SQIVND (reference sequence). Trimming took off 10 bases at V and 0 bases at J, with 11 bases between the two ends. The CDR3 consists of 13 residues.

The CDR3 reads CASSAVGRSDTGELFF. DNA of the CDR3: TGTGCCAGCAGCGCGGTCGGCAGGTCGGACACCGGGGAGCTGTTTTTT. The rearrangement links TRBV9 to TRBJ2-2; D gene uncertain. Per the germline V gene, CDR1 is SGDLS and CDR2 is YYNGEE. The CDR3 length is 16 residues. V lost 3 bases and J 3 bases, leaving 15 bases between the germline ends.

J is TRBJ1-1 and V is TRBV19; D gene ambiguous. Trimming took off 5 bases at V and 1 base at J, with 8 bases between the two ends. The germline V gene has CDR1 LNHDA and CDR2 SQIVND (reference sequence). This CDR3 spans 13 amino acids. The CDR3 loop is CASSQMGNTEAFF. The CDR3 DNA sequence: TGTGCCAGTAGTCAAATGGGGAACACTGAAGCTTTCTTT.

The rearrangement links TRBV5-1 to TRBJ1-3; the match to TRBD1 covers 7 bases. Looked up from germline, CDR1 is SGHRS and CDR2 is YFSETQ. This CDR3 has 14 amino acids. V lost 5 bases to trimming and J lost 4 bases; unmatched junction nucleotides: 6. DNA of the CDR3: TGCGCCAGCAGACCCGGGACAGACGGAAACACCATATATTTT. This encodes CASRPGTDGNTIYF.

The gene calls are TRBV6-5 and TRBJ1-4; 9 bases match TRBD1. The ends lost 6 bases at V and 3 bases at J; junction bases unmatched: 5. CDR3 length: 15 amino acids. CDR1 is MNHEY and CDR2 is SVGAGI in the germline V gene. The CDR3 reads CASSPRQGANEKLFF. The CDR3 region has the DNA TGTGCCAGCAGCCCGAGACAGGGGGCTAATGAAAAACTGTTTTTT.

This clone was counted only a few times. This chain uses TRBV4-1 with TRBJ1-3, with D possibly matching TRBD1 (6 bases). Germline-derived CDR1 and CDR2 are MGHRA and YSYEKL. Trimming removed 2 bases at V and 3 bases at J, with 14 bases between. This CDR3 region has 16 residues. The CDR3 DNA reads TGCGCCAGCAGCCAATTACGGGGGGCAAATGGAAACACCATATATTTT. It translates to CASSQLRGANGNTIYF.

The chain has TRBV6-6 and TRBJ1-1; weak D call: TRBD1 (6 bases). The CDR3 has 14 residues. Trimming shortened V by 2 bases and J by 5 bases, and 12 bases separated the two germline ends. Germline V gene lookup returns CDR1 MNHNY and CDR2 SVGAGI (reference sequence). The CDR3 DNA follows: TGTGCCAGCAGTTACGCAGGGGTGAGTACTGAAGCTTTCTTT. This sequence encodes CASSYAGVSTEAFF.

This chain connects TRBV4-2 to TRBJ2-5, with D possibly being TRBD2 (5 bases). Per germline, CDR1 LGHNA and CDR2 YNFKEQ. The V end was cut by 0 bases, the J end by 5 bases, with 19 bases between. This CDR3 region has 17 residues. CDR3 amino acids: CASSQDPQLERGETQYF. CDR3 coding DNA: TGTGCCAGCAGCCAAGATCCGCAGTTGGAGAGAGGGGAGACCCAGTACTTC.

J is TRBJ1-5 and V is TRBV6-5; D unresolved. V was shortened by 0 bases and J by 0 bases, with 6 bases between the two germline ends. This CDR3 has 15 residues. Germline V gene lookup returns CDR1 MNHEY and CDR2 SVGAGI. As DNA, the CDR3 is TGTGCCAGCAGTTACTCAATCCATAGCAATCAGCCCCAGCATTTT. Translated, it gives CASSYSIHSNQPQHF.

V gene TRBV6-5 combines with J gene TRBJ2-7; TRBD2 agrees at 10 bases. CDR3 length: 15 residues. V lost 2 bases, J lost 5 bases, and 6 bases stayed unmatched. Germline V lookup: CDR1 MNHEY, CDR2 SVGAGI. CDR3 bases: TGTGCCAGCAGTTACGAGCGGGAGGGCCAACACGAGCAGTACTTC. It specifies CASSYEREGQHEQYF.

V is TRBV5-1 and J is TRBJ1-6; no clear D. Germline CDR1 is SGHRS and CDR2 is YFSETQ. The CDR3 spans 15 residues. Trimming left V 2 bases short and J 3 bases short, with 9 bases between. The CDR3 spells CASSFAGLYNSPLHF. In DNA, the CDR3 is TGCGCCAGCAGCTTCGCTGGGCTCTATAATTCACCCCTCCACTTT. Filled out from reference TRBV5-1 and TRBJ1-6, the complete variable domain reads KAGVTQTPRYLIKTRGQQVTLSCSPISGHRSVSWYQQTPGQGLQFLFEYFSETQRNKGNFPGRFSGRQFSNSRSEMNVSTLELGDSALYLCASSFAGLYNSPLHFGNGTRLTVT.

The chain joins TRBV11-1 to TRBJ2-2; TRBD2 is a possible D gene (5 bases). This CDR3 is built from 14 residues. Trimming cost V 11 bases and J 4 bases, with 17 bases left between them. Germline CDR1 SGHAT, CDR2 FQDESV (reference sequence). CDR3 sequence reads: CAGSPRVGTGELFF. The CDR3 DNA follows: TGTGCCGGGTCGCCGCGGGTAGGCACCGGGGAGCTGTTTTTT.

V is TRBV29-1 and J is TRBJ1-2, with D unclear. Deletions cut 4 bases from V and 4 bases from J, with 13 bases between. The CDR3 runs to 13 residues. Germline assignment: CDR1 SQVTM and CDR2 ANQGSEA. In nucleotides, the CDR3 is TGCAGCGTTGCGGAGGAGGCGATCTATGGCTACACCTTC. Protein product: CSVAEEAIYGYTF. The variable domain in full, with the rest retrieved from reference TRBV29-1 and TRBJ1-2, is SAVISQKPSRDICQRGTSLTIQCQVDSQVTMMFWYRQQPGQSLTLIATANQGSEATYESGFVIDKFPISRPNLTFSTLTVSNMSPEDSSIYLCSVAEEAIYGYTFGSGTRLTVV.

This chain joins TRBV21-1 and TRBJ2-2; the DNA was not compared with TRBD1, the D call given in the table. TRBV21-1 is a documented pseudogene. The CDR3 has 16 residues. CDR3 in amino acids: CASSKGAGYGTGELFF. The CDR3 coding sequence is TGTGCCAGCAGCAAAGGGGCAGGGTATGGCACCGGGGAGCTGTTTTTT.

This clone was seen more than once but under ten times. V usage is TRBV19 and J usage is TRBJ1-2; 12 bases are a match to TRBD1. This CDR3 spans 14 amino acids. Germline CDR1 reads LNHDA; CDR2 reads SQIVND (reference sequence). Losses at the gene ends were 6 bases for V and 8 bases for J; bases not matched to a gene: 7. This chain's CDR3 is CASRPGQGAEGYTF. In DNA, the CDR3 is TGTGCCAGTAGGCCGGGACAGGGGGCTGAGGGCTACACCTTC.

The chain carries TRBV28 and TRBJ2-7; 8 bases line up with TRBD2. The CDR3 runs to 15 residues. Trimming cost V 5 bases and J 2 bases; bases outside gene matches: 8. In germline, CDR1 is MDHEN, CDR2 SYDVKM. The CDR3 bases are TGTGCCAGCAGTACGGGCGGGAGGTCAACCTACGAGCAGTACTTC. Residues: CASSTGGRSTYEQYF.